These T cell receptor beta chains were read from a single sample in a study of technical replicates of blood from a few donors. Data came from immunoSEQ multiplex PCR; TCRdb stores just in-frame clones and leaves some out. The repertoire includes 53,000 or so clones, just over 85% of them detected once, and 5.6% sits in the top ten. Specimen: PBMCs. The receptor source for this set is a human donor in good health. Some clones in this sample may be carry-over from other donors' samples. The CDR3 runs from the conserved cysteine through the conserved F or W. The order of the fields is J gene, V gene, clone size, D gene, CDR3 DNA, CDR3 protein. A D gene is named only where the DNA matches it firmly. Expanded clones get a size class; other rows say once, few or many, or leave the size out.

TRBJ2-7	TRBV4-2	-	-	TGTGCCAGCAGCCAATCGGCCGGACAGACCTACGAGCAGTACTTC	CASSQSAGQTYEQYF
TRBJ2-3	TRBV19	-	-	TGTGCCAGTAGTATAACAACCACCACAGATACGCAGTATTTT	CASSITTTTDTQYF
TRBJ1-5	TRBV19	-	-	TGTGCCAGTAATACACCCGGGGGGGTAGTCAATCAGCCCCAGCATTTT	CASNTPGGVVNQPQHF
TRBJ2-7	TRBV27	-	-	TGTGCCAGCAGTTTGTCCAGGTTATCCTACGAGCAGTACTTC	CASSLSRLSYEQYF
TRBJ1-2	TRBV5-6	few	TRBD1	TGTGCCAGCAGCTTACCGGGACAGGGGCGATACAACGGTAACTATGGCTACACCTTC	CASSLPGQGRYNGNYGYTF
TRBJ2-7	TRBV5-6	-	TRBD2	TGTGCCAGCAGCAGCGGGGGGAGCTCCTACGAGCAGTACTTC	CASSSGGSSYEQYF
TRBJ2-7	TRBV30	-	TRBD2	TGTGCCTGGACTCAAAAAGGACTAGCTGGGGGCGAGCAGTACTTC	CAWTQKGLAGGEQYF
TRBJ1-1	TRBV19	-	-	TGTTCGTCGGGGAATTCAATGAACACTGAAGCTTTCTTT	CSSGNSMNTEAFF
TRBJ2-1	TRBV6-1	-	-	TGTGCCAGCAGTGAAGTATTCCGACGGAGGAGCTCCTACAATGAGCAGTTCTTC	CASSEVFRRRSSYNEQFF
TRBJ2-7	TRBV9	-	TRBD2	TGTGCCAGCAGCACCCAGCGGGACCCTTCCTACGAGCAGTACTTC	CASSTQRDPSYEQYF
TRBJ2-3	TRBV9	-	TRBD2	TGTGCCAGCAGCGCTAGCGGGAGCGGCGATACGCAGTATTTT	CASSASGSGDTQYF